The 2 T cell receptor beta chains reported below all come from one sample, sequenced in a study of CD8+ T cells in alopecia areata (dated by TCRdb to 2016 to 2018). The protocol used for the library was the immunoSEQ multiplex PCR assay. RNA was extracted from all samples and reverse transcribed into cDNA as template for TCR sequencing. This is the immuneACCESS table as TCRdb keeps it, with only in-frame sequences that have V and J called. A part of the clones is gone; compared with another copy, unresolved V genes explain less than half, and the rest is unexplained. The sample table contains some 130,000 clones; only one count was recorded for about 46% of them. The ten most abundant clones make up about 17% of the sample. Taken with the paper, the label for time point translates to: baseline before oral tofacitinib. This sample comprised CD8+ T cells sorted from blood, obtained at week 0. The origin of the receptors is a human donor with alopecia areata.

This rearrangement joins TRBV23-1 to TRBJ1-2; D is unresolved. TRBV23-1 belongs to the ORF category, with a function that is uncertain. The CDR3 loop spans 16 amino acids. The V and J ends lost 0 bases and 2 bases respectively, with 13 bases between them. This CDR3 is CASSQSCGAGNYGYTF. The CDR3 nucleotides are TGCGCCAGCAGTCAATCATGCGGAGCGGGGAACTATGGCTACACCTTC.

The chain couples TRBV13 to TRBJ2-5; tentatively, D is TRBD1 (6 bases). Germline values: CDR1 PRHDT, CDR2 FYEKMQ (reference sequence). V lost 5 bases to trimming and J lost 3 bases, with 7 bases between them. There are 12 residues in the CDR3. CDR3 region: CASSPGEETQYF. The CDR3 DNA sequence: TGTGCCAGCAGCCCAGGGGAAGAGACCCAGTACTTC.